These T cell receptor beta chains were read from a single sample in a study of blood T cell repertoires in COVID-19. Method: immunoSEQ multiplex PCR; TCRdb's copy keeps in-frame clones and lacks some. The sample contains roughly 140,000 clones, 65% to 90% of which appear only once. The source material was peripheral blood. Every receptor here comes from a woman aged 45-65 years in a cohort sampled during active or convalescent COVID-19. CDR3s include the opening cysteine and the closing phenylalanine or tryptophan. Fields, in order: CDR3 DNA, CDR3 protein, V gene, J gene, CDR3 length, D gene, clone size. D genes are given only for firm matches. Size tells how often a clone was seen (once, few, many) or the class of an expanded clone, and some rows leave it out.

CDR3nt: TGCGCCAGCAGCCCCTACAGGAATAGCAATCAGCCCCAGCATTTT
CDR3aa: CASSPYRNSNQPQHF
v_gene: TRBV4-1
j_gene: TRBJ1-5
len: 15
d_gene: .
abundance: few

CDR3nt: TGTGCCAGCAGCCGCGGTGGGGAGATGAACACTGAAGCTTTCTTT
CDR3aa: CASSRGGEMNTEAFF
v_gene: TRBV7-6
j_gene: TRBJ1-1
len: 15
d_gene: .
abundance: .

CDR3nt: TGTGCCAGCTCACCATCGGATGACAGGGTTGACACTGAAGCTTTCTTT
CDR3aa: CASSPSDDRVDTEAFF
v_gene: TRBV18
j_gene: TRBJ1-1
len: 16
d_gene: TRBD1
abundance: once

CDR3nt: TGTGCCAGCAGCGCGAGGGCTGGACAGAGAAATAATTCACCCCTCCACTTT
CDR3aa: CASSARAGQRNNSPLHF
v_gene: TRBV11-2
j_gene: TRBJ1-6
len: 17
d_gene: .
abundance: once

CDR3nt: TGTGCCAGCTCACCACAGGCCGCGGGGGTAGGGGAAAAACTGTTTTTT
CDR3aa: CASSPQAAGVGEKLFF
v_gene: TRBV18
j_gene: TRBJ1-4
len: 16
d_gene: .
abundance: few

CDR3nt: TGTGCCGGAAACCTGCGGACAGCTGATAATGAAAAACTGTTTTTT
CDR3aa: CAGNLRTADNEKLFF
v_gene: TRBV30
j_gene: TRBJ1-4
len: 15
d_gene: .
abundance: many

CDR3nt: TGTGCTAGTGCCCAACAGGGGGCTACGGGGAATCAGCCCCAGCATTTT
CDR3aa: CASAQQGATGNQPQHF
v_gene: TRBV12-5
j_gene: TRBJ1-5
len: 16
d_gene: TRBD1
abundance: .

CDR3nt: TGTGCCAGCAGCCAAGGACTCGCCACAGATACGCAGTATTTT
CDR3aa: CASSQGLATDTQYF
v_gene: TRBV3-1/TRBV3-2
j_gene: TRBJ2-3
len: 14
d_gene: .
abundance: .

CDR3nt: TGTGCCAGCAGCCTGACAGGCGAAGCTTTCTTT
CDR3aa: CASSLTGEAFF
v_gene: TRBV6-5
j_gene: TRBJ1-1
len: 11
d_gene: .
abundance: .

CDR3nt: TGTGCCAGCAGCCCCACCCGTGAGCTAAGCTACACCTTC
CDR3aa: CASSPTRELSYTF
v_gene: TRBV7-9
j_gene: TRBJ1-2
len: 13
d_gene: .
abundance: .

CDR3nt: TGCGCCAGCAGTGGGACAGGGGGCACAGATACGCAGTATTTT
CDR3aa: CASSGTGGTDTQYF
v_gene: TRBV5-1
j_gene: TRBJ2-3
len: 14
d_gene: TRBD1
abundance: once

CDR3nt: TGTGCCAGCAGCCGTATTTTAACCAGGGACACTGAAGCTTTCTTT
CDR3aa: CASSRILTRDTEAFF
v_gene: TRBV16
j_gene: TRBJ1-1
len: 15
d_gene: .
abundance: few

CDR3nt: TGTGCCAGCAGCTTTCTCAGGGTTAACTATGGCTACACCTTC
CDR3aa: CASSFLRVNYGYTF
v_gene: TRBV11-2
j_gene: TRBJ1-2
len: 14
d_gene: .
abundance: few

CDR3nt: TGCGCCAGCAGCCAAAAAGGGGGGACAGGGGGGGAGACCCAGTACTTC
CDR3aa: CASSQKGGTGGETQYF
v_gene: TRBV4-3
j_gene: TRBJ2-5
len: 16
d_gene: TRBD1
abundance: .

CDR3nt: TGTGCCAGCAGTTTAGGGACTTTAGGTGGGGCCAACGTCCTGACTTTC
CDR3aa: CASSLGTLGGANVLTF
v_gene: TRBV27
j_gene: TRBJ2-6
len: 16
d_gene: .
abundance: .

CDR3nt: TGTGCCAGCAGCCCGAGCGGGGAAGAGACCCAGTACTTC
CDR3aa: CASSPSGEETQYF
v_gene: TRBV12-3/TRBV12-4
j_gene: TRBJ2-5
len: 13
d_gene: TRBD2
abundance: .

CDR3nt: TGTGCCAGCAGCTTAATGCCTACTAGCGGCAAAGAGACCCAGTACTTC
CDR3aa: CASSLMPTSGKETQYF
v_gene: TRBV7-3
j_gene: TRBJ2-5
len: 16
d_gene: TRBD2
abundance: .

CDR3nt: TGTGCCAGTAGTCCCGGGACAGGGGACTACGAGCAGTACTTC
CDR3aa: CASSPGTGDYEQYF
v_gene: TRBV19
j_gene: TRBJ2-7
len: 14
d_gene: TRBD1
abundance: .

CDR3nt: TGTGCCTGGGGAGCTCCCCAGGGGATATTCTACGAGCAGTACTTC
CDR3aa: CAWGAPQGIFYEQYF
v_gene: TRBV30
j_gene: TRBJ2-7
len: 15
d_gene: .
abundance: .

CDR3nt: TGTGCCAGCACCGGACAGGTGAACTATGGCTACACCTTC
CDR3aa: CASTGQVNYGYTF
v_gene: TRBV2
j_gene: TRBJ1-2
len: 13
d_gene: TRBD1
abundance: few

CDR3nt: TGTGCCAGCAGCTTACAGGGGGAAAGTGGAAACACCATATATTTT
CDR3aa: CASSLQGESGNTIYF
v_gene: TRBV9
j_gene: TRBJ1-3
len: 15
d_gene: TRBD1
abundance: .

CDR3nt: TGTGCCAGCAGCCGGGATCCAAATCAGCCCCAGCATTTT
CDR3aa: CASSRDPNQPQHF
v_gene: TRBV27
j_gene: TRBJ1-5
len: 13
d_gene: .
abundance: .

CDR3nt: TGTGCCAGCAGCTTGTCACAGGGGGCACGAGCTTTCTTT
CDR3aa: CASSLSQGARAFF
v_gene: TRBV7-2
j_gene: TRBJ1-1
len: 13
d_gene: TRBD1
abundance: once

CDR3nt: TGTGCCACCAGCAGGGGGCGGGGGGGATCTCAGCCCCAGCATTTT
CDR3aa: CATSRGRGGSQPQHF
v_gene: TRBV15
j_gene: TRBJ1-5
len: 15
d_gene: .
abundance: .

CDR3nt: TGCAGTGCGGGGGGGATTGAAGCTTTCTTT
CDR3aa: CSAGGIEAFF
v_gene: TRBV20-1
j_gene: TRBJ1-1
len: 10
d_gene: .
abundance: .

CDR3nt: TGTGCCAGCTCACCTATGGACAGGGGCGAGGACACCATATATTTT
CDR3aa: CASSPMDRGEDTIYF
v_gene: TRBV18
j_gene: TRBJ1-3
len: 15
d_gene: TRBD1
abundance: .

CDR3nt: TGTGCCAGCAGCCGGGACAGGGTTAACTATGGCTACACCTTC
CDR3aa: CASSRDRVNYGYTF
v_gene: TRBV14
j_gene: TRBJ1-2
len: 14
d_gene: TRBD1
abundance: .

CDR3nt: TGTGCCAGCAGCTTAGTGGACAGGGAGTACGAGCAGTACTTC
CDR3aa: CASSLVDREYEQYF
v_gene: TRBV7-9
j_gene: TRBJ2-7
len: 14
d_gene: TRBD1
abundance: .

CDR3nt: TGTGCCAGCAGTTATACTAGCGGGGGTTTAGGGGAGCAGTACTTC
CDR3aa: CASSYTSGGLGEQYF
v_gene: TRBV6-5
j_gene: TRBJ2-7
len: 15
d_gene: TRBD2
abundance: .

CDR3nt: TGCGCCAGCAGCCAAGTCGGGCTAGCCCACGAGCAGTACTTC
CDR3aa: CASSQVGLAHEQYF
v_gene: TRBV4-1
j_gene: TRBJ2-7
len: 14
d_gene: .
abundance: .

CDR3nt: TGTGCCAGCAGTTTAGCCCAGAACACTGAAGCTTTCTTT
CDR3aa: CASSLAQNTEAFF
v_gene: TRBV12-3/TRBV12-4
j_gene: TRBJ1-1
len: 13
d_gene: .
abundance: .